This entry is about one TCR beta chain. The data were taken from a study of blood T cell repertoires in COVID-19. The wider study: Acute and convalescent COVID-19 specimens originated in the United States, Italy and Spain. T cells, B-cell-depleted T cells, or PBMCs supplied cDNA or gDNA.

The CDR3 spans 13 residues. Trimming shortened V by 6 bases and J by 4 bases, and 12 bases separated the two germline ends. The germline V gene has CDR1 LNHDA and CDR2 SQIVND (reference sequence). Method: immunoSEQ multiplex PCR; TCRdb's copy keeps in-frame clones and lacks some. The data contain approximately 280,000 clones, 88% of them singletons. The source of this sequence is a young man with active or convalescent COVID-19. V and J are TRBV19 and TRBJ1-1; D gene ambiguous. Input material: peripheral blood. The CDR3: CASSHSFPTEAFF. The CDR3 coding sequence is TGTGCCAGTAGCCACTCTTTCCCCACTGAAGCTTTCTTT.